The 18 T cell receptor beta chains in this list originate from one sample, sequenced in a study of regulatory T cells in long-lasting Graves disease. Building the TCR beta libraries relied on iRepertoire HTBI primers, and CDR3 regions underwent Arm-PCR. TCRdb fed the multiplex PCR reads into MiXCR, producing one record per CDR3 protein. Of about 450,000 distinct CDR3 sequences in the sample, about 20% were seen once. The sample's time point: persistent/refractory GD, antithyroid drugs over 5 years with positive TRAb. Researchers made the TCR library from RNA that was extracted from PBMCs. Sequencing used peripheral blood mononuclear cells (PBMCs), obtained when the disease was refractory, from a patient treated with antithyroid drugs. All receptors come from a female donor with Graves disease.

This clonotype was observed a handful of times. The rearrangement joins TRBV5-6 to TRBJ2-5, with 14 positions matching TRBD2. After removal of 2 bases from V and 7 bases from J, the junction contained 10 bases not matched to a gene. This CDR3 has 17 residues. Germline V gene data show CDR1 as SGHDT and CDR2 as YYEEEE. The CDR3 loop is CASSFKTSGRVIGTQYF. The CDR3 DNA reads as TGTGCCAGCAGCTTTAAGACTAGCGGGAGGGTCATTGGGACCCAGTACTTC.

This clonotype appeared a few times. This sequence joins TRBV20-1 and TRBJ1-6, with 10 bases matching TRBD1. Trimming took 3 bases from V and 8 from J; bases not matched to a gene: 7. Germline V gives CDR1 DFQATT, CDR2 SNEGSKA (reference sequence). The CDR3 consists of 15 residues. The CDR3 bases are TGCAGTGCTAGTCGGGACAGGGGCAGGGATTCACCCCTCCACTTT. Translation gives CSASRDRGRDSPLHF.

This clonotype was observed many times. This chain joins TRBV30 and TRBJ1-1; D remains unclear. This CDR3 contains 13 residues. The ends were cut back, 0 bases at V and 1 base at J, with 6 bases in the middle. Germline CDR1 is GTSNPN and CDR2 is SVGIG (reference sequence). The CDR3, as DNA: TGTGCCTGGAGTGTAACCCAGAACACTGAAGCTTTCTTT. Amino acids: CAWSVTQNTEAFF.

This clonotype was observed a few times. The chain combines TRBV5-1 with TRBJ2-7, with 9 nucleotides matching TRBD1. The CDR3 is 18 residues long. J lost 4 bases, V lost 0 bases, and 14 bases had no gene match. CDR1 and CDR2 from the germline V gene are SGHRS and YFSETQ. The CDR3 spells CASSLAPPGTGLLYEQYF. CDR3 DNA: TGCGCCAGCAGCTTGGCACCCCCCGGGACAGGGTTGCTGTACGAGCAGTACTTC.

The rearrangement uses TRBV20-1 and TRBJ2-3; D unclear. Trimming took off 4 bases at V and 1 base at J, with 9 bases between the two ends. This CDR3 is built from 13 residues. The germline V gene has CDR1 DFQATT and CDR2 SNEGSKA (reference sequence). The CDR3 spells CSATDTGTDTQYF. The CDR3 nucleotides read TGCAGTGCTACCGACACCGGCACAGATACGCAGTATTTT.

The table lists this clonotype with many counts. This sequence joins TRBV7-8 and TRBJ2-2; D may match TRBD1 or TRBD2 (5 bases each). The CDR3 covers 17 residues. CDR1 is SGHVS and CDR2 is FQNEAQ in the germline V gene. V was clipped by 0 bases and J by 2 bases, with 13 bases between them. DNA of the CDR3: TGTGCCAGCAGCTTAGCGTACGAGGGACGAAACACCGGGGAGCTGTTTTTT. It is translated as CASSLAYEGRNTGELFF.

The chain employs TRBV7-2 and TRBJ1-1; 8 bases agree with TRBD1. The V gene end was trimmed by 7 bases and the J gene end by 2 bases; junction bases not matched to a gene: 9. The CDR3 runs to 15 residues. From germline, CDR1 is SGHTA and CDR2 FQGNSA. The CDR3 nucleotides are TGTGCCAGCATCCCCGGACAGGGCGCAAACACTGAAGCTTTCTTT. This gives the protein CASIPGQGANTEAFF.

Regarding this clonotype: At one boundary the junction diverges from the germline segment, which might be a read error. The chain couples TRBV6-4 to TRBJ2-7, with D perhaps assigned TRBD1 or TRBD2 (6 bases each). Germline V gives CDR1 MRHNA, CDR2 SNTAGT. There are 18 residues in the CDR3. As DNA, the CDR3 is TGTACCAGCAGTGAAGTTGGGGGGCCCACGCGTCGGGCCTACGAGCAGTACTTC. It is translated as CTSSEVGGPTRRAYEQYF.

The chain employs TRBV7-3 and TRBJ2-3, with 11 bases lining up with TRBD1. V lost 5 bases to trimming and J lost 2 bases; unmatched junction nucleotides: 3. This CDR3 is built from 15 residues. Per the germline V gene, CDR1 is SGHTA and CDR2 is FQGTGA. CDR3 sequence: CASSKGQGATDTQYF. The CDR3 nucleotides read TGTGCCAGCAGCAAAGGACAGGGGGCCACAGATACGCAGTATTTT.

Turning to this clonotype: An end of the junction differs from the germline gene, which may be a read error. The CDR3: CASSLSAFNTEAFF. In DNA, the CDR3 is TGTGCCAGCAGCTTGTCCGCATTCAACACTGAAGCTTTCTTT. This chain joins TRBV5-1 and TRBJ1-1, with unresolved D. CDR3 size: 14 residues. Germline V CDR1 and CDR2: SGHRS, YFSETQ.

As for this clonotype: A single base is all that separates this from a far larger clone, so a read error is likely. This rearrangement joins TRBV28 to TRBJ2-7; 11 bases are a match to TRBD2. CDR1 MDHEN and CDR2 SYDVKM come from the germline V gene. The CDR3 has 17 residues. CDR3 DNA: TGTGCCAGCAGTGAAACTTTGACTAGCGGGAACTCCTACGAGCAGTGCTTC. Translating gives CASSETLTSGNSYEQCF.

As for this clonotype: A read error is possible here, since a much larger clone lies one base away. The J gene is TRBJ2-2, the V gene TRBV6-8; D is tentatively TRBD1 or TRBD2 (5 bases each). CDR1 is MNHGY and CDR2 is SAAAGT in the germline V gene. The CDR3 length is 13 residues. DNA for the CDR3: TGTCCCAGCCGGGACCCAGGGACCGGGGAGCTGTTTTTT. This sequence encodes CPSRDPGTGELFF.

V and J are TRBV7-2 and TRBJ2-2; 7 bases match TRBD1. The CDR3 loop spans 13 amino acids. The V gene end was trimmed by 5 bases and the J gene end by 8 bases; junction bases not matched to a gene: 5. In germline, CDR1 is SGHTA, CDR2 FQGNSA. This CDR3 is CASSVTGEGELFF. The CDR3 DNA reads TGTGCCAGCAGCGTCACAGGGGAAGGGGAGCTGTTTTTT.

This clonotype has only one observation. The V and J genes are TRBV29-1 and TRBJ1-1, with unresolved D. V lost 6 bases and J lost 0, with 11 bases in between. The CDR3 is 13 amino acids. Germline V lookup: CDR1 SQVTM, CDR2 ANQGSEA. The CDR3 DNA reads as TGCAGCGTCCACTCCGCTATGAACACTGAAGCTTTCTTT. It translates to CSVHSAMNTEAFF.

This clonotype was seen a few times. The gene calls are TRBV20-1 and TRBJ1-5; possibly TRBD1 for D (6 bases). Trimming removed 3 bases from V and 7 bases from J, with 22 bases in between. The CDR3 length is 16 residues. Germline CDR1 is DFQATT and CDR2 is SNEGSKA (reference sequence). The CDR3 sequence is CSASYLSGQTGQPQHF. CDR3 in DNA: TGCAGTGCTAGCTACCTCTCGGGACAAACGGGCCAGCCCCAGCATTTT.

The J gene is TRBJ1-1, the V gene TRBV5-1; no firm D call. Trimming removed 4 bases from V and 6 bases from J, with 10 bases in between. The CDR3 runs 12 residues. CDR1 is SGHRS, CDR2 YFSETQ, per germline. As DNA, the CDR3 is TGCGCCAGCAGCCTCCCGTCTTCTGAAGCTTTCTTT. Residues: CASSLPSSEAFF.

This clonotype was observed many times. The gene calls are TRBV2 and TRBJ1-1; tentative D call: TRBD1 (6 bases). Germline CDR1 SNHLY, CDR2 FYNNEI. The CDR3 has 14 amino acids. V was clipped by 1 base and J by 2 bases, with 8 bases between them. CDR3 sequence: CASSEGQANTEAFF. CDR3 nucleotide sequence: TGTGCCAGCAGTGAAGGACAGGCTAACACTGAAGCTTTCTTT.

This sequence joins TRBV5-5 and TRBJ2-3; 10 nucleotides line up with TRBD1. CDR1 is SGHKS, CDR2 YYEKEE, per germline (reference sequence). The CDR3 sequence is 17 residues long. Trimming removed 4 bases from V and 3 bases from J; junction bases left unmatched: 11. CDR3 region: CASSPPGQGIGTDTQYF. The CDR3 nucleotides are TGTGCCAGCAGCCCACCGGGACAGGGGATTGGAACAGATACGCAGTATTTT. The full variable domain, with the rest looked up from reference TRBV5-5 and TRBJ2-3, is DAGVTQSPTHLIKTRGQQVTLRCSPISGHKSVSWYQQVLGQGPQFIFQYYEKEERGRGNFPDRFSARQFPNYSSELNVNALLLGDSALYLCASSPPGQGIGTDTQYFGPGTRLTVL.